In this sample, the clone carrying this T cell receptor (beta chain) turned up once. Its target is not known. TCRdb keeps only in-frame clones here, not all; method: immunoSEQ multiplex PCR. The table includes about 81,000 clones, about 91% detected once. The sample is drawn from a study of T cell responses to AZD1222 COVID-19 vaccine. Findings of the study overall: Distributed over spike, vaccine-associated CD4 TCRs predominated at 160-218 and 743-854. At baseline, seropositivity was found in only a handful of AZD1222 recipients. Females outnumbered males among donors, who were mostly white British; clonal diversity was possibly underestimated. All repertoire sampling was performed exclusively after the peak T cell response.

Germline values: CDR1 SGHTA, CDR2 FQGNSA. The V end was cut by 4 bases, the J end by 0 bases, with 10 bases between. CDR3 length: 15 amino acids. V usage is TRBV7-2 and J usage is TRBJ2-1; possible D gene TRBD2, 5 bases. The TCR was taken from an adult in good health. The material was peripheral blood, obtained on day 0 of AZD1222 vaccination. CDR3 protein: CASSYKRSSYNEQFF. CDR3 coding DNA: TGTGCCAGCAGCTACAAGCGGAGCTCCTACAATGAGCAGTTCTTC.